This record covers a single T cell receptor beta chain. The sample comes from a study of blood T cell repertoires in COVID-19. Whole-study context: T cells, B-cell-depleted T cells, or PBMCs supplied cDNA or gDNA.

The assay was immunoSEQ multiplex PCR, and TCRdb's table has in-frame clones only and misses some. The data hold 55,000 to 65,000 clones, with roughly 84% observed a single time. The CDR3 is 15 residues long. The germline V gene encodes CDR1 SGDLS and CDR2 YYNGEE. Trimming took off 0 bases at V and 2 bases at J, with 11 bases between the two ends. The sample was peripheral blood. The receptor was derived from a woman aged 55-75 years with acute or convalescent COVID-19. The J gene is TRBJ1-1, the V gene TRBV9, with D possibly TRBD1 on 5 matching bases. CDR3 amino acids: CASSVAAGINTEAFF. CDR3 in DNA: TGTGCCAGCAGCGTAGCGGCAGGGATAAACACTGAAGCTTTCTTT.